This T cell receptor (beta chain) derives from a study of cytomegalovirus exposure and HLA in healthy donors. The CDR3 is 15 residues long. CDR1 and CDR2 (germline): SGHNT, YYREEE (reference sequence). Use of 60 Vbeta and 13 Jbeta primers characterized the PCR. Measured with immunoSEQ multiplex PCR; TCRdb has only the in-frame clones, and not every one. The sample includes under 200,000 clones, around 88% of them seen just once. Study results and limitations: A later analysis linked a missense variant in DCLRE1C to the trimming of TCR beta V and J genes.

As to this clone: Antigen unknown. The junction does not match germline at one end; this may be a read error.

The rearrangement uses TRBV5-4 and TRBJ2-1, with 8 positions matching TRBD1. This receptor was identified in a woman younger than 30 in good health and CMV-seronegative. What was sequenced was PBMCs. CDR3 sequence: CASSKPGGSNNKQFF. CDR3 DNA: TGTGCCAGCAGCAAGCCAGGGGGCTCCAACAATAAGCAGTTCTTC.